The present entry profiles one TCR beta chain with its context. PCR involved 60 Vbeta and 13 Jbeta primers. Assay: immunoSEQ multiplex PCR; the TCRdb copy retains only in-frame clones and omits some. In the table there are about 140,000 clones, about 79% of which are singletons. In germline, CDR1 is SGHDN, CDR2 FVKESK. Unmatched junction bases numbered 12, after V lost 4 bases and J lost 4 bases. The CDR3 contains 16 residues. The data derive from a study of cytomegalovirus exposure and HLA in healthy donors. Material: PBMCs. The chain links TRBV14 to TRBJ2-7, with TRBD2 matching 8 bases. This receptor was taken from a man between 40 and 49 years old in good health and CMV-seropositive. CDR3 region: CASSPRGTSFLYEQYF. CDR3 sequence (DNA): TGTGCCAGCAGCCCCCGGGGGACTAGTTTCTTATACGAGCAGTACTTC.